The 32 T cell receptor beta chains presented below share a single source sample, sequenced in a study of radiotherapy plus CTLA-4 blockade in lung cancer. Repertoires were generated with immunoSEQ multiplex PCR, while TCRdb's copy carries only in-frame clones and drops some. The sample has some 60,000 clones, around four fifths seen once. This sample comprised peripheral blood, obtained from a patient treated with radiotherapy plus ipilimumab. Source of these receptors: a human donor with non-small cell lung cancer who had a partial response to radiotherapy plus ipilimumab.

The chain employs TRBV4-2 and TRBJ2-7; no definite D call. V gave up 4 bases and J gave up 2 bases, with 9 bases separating them. The length of the CDR3 is 13 residues. CDR1 and CDR2 from the germline V gene are LGHNA and YNFKEQ. The DNA for the CDR3 is TGTGCCAGCAGCCCACCGCAGGCCTACGAGCAGTACTTC. This encodes CASSPPQAYEQYF.

The chain joins TRBV19 to TRBJ1-6, with 7 nucleotides matching TRBD1. Trimming cost V 3 bases and J 9 bases; bases outside gene matches: 5. Germline CDR1 reads LNHDA; CDR2 reads SQIVND (reference sequence). The CDR3 loop spans 14 amino acids. The DNA for the CDR3 is TGTGCCAGTAGTATGGGACAGACTATTTCACCCCTCCACTTT. Translating it yields CASSMGQTISPLHF.

V is TRBV6-5 and J is TRBJ2-3, with D maybe TRBD2 (5 bases). The CDR3 is made up of 14 amino acids. V was shortened by 6 bases and J by 0 bases, with 10 bases between the two germline ends. Germline V gives CDR1 MNHEY, CDR2 SVGAGI. The CDR3 bases are TGTGCCAGCAGCCCGGGATTTAGCACAGATACGCAGTATTTT. This translates into CASSPGFSTDTQYF.

This clone was picked up a small number of times. The rearrangement joins TRBV5-6 to TRBJ2-1, with TRBD2 matching over 7 bases. The CDR3 sequence is 16 residues long. CDR1 is SGHDT and CDR2 is YYEEEE in the germline V gene. V dropped 4 bases and J dropped 0; count of bases not matched to a gene: 7. CDR3 protein: CASSTRGVSSYNEQFF. The CDR3 DNA follows: TGTGCCAGCAGCACCCGGGGGGTTAGCTCCTACAATGAGCAGTTCTTC. Full variable domain (rest looked up from reference TRBV5-6 and TRBJ2-1): DAGVTQSPTHLIKTRGQQVTLRCSPKSGHDTVSWYQQALGQGPQFIFQYYEEEERQRGNFPDRFSGHQFPNYSSELNVNALLLGDSALYLCASSTRGVSSYNEQFFGPGTRLTVL.

This clone came up once. The chain links TRBV30 to TRBJ1-3; D is perhaps TRBD1 (5 bases). The CDR3 runs to 16 residues. CDR1 is GTSNPN and CDR2 is SVGIG in the germline V gene (reference sequence). V gave up 2 bases and J gave up 0 bases, with 14 bases separating them. CDR3: CAWSWQTASSGNTIYF. CDR3 coding DNA: TGTGCCTGGAGTTGGCAGACAGCGAGCTCTGGAAACACCATATATTTT.

This chain uses TRBV2 with TRBJ2-3, with 7 positions matching TRBD1. The CDR3 extends over 14 amino acids. CDR1 SNHLY and CDR2 FYNNEI come from the germline V gene. Trimming removed 6 bases from V and 6 bases from J; junction bases left unmatched: 9. As DNA, the CDR3 is TGTGCCAGCAGAACAGGGGCCCGAGGGGATACGCAGTATTTT. It translates to CASRTGARGDTQYF.

The V gene is TRBV7-9, the J gene TRBJ1-6, with D tentatively TRBD1 (6 bases). Trimming stripped 2 bases from V and 7 bases from J, with 21 bases between. The CDR3 length is 18 residues. The germline V gene has CDR1 SEHNR and CDR2 FQNEAQ (reference sequence). This CDR3 is CASSLLPLRGRTNSPLHF. DNA of the CDR3: TGTGCCAGCAGCTTACTCCCCTTGCGGGGGCGGACGAATTCACCCCTCCACTTT.

This clone has just one count. This chain uses TRBV6-5 with TRBJ2-7, with 7 positions matching TRBD1. J gave up 0 bases and V 1 base, and 3 bases lay outside the gene matches. The CDR3 loop spans 15 amino acids. Germline lookup yields CDR1 MNHEY and CDR2 SVGAGI. The CDR3 protein is CASSYWGQLSYEQYF. The CDR3 nucleotides read TGTGCCAGCAGTTACTGGGGACAGCTCTCCTACGAGCAGTACTTC.

J is TRBJ2-3 and V is TRBV2; a possible D gene is TRBD1 (5 bases). V lost 7 bases and J 3 bases, leaving 14 bases between the germline ends. The CDR3 length is 14 residues. Germline-derived CDR1 and CDR2 are SNHLY and FYNNEI. CDR3 in amino acids: CASNNRGDTDTQYF. In DNA, the CDR3 is TGTGCCAGCAACAATAGGGGTGATACAGATACGCAGTATTTT.

For the CDR3, the DNA is TGTGCCAGCAGCTTAGGGGCAGGGGGAGGCTACACCTTC. Amino acid sequence: CASSLGAGGGYTF. V gene TRBV7-2 combines with J gene TRBJ1-2; 7 nucleotides line up with TRBD1. Per germline, CDR1 SGHTA and CDR2 FQGNSA. This CDR3 comprises 13 residues. The V gene end was trimmed by 1 base and the J gene end by 8 bases; junction bases not matched to a gene: 4.

The chain joins TRBV28 to TRBJ2-7; 11 bases match TRBD1. The CDR3 has 16 residues. Germline CDR1 and CDR2: MDHEN and SYDVKM. V was pared by 8 bases and J by 1 base, with 10 bases of the junction left unmatched. The CDR3 nucleotides are TGTGCCAGCGGCGTCCTTGGACAGGGGGCTTCCTACGAGCAGTACTTC. It yields the protein CASGVLGQGASYEQYF.

The V gene is TRBV2, the J gene TRBJ2-1; no firm D call. Trimming took 4 bases from V and 8 from J, leaving 18 bases between them. Per germline, CDR1 SNHLY and CDR2 FYNNEI. CDR3 size: 15 residues. CDR3 nucleotide sequence: TGTGCCAGCAGTGTCGAACTCCGGAGCCTCGATGAGCAGTTCTTC. It is translated as CASSVELRSLDEQFF.

V and J are TRBV6-5 and TRBJ1-5, with D perhaps TRBD1 (5 bases). CDR1 is MNHEY, CDR2 SVGAGI, per germline. CDR3 length: 15 amino acids. The ends were cut back, 6 bases at V and 4 bases at J, with 16 bases in the middle. CDR3 sequence (DNA): TGTGCCAGCAGAGCCGACAGAATCCGGAATCAGCCCCAGCATTTT. It is translated as CASRADRIRNQPQHF.

This clone was counted many times. This rearrangement joins TRBV6-6 to TRBJ2-7; 9 bases line up with TRBD2. This CDR3 contains 12 residues. With 8 bases clipped from V and 5 bases from J, the junction kept 4 bases outside the gene matches. From germline, CDR1 is MNHNY and CDR2 SVGAGI (reference sequence). CDR3 region: CASQAGGNEQYF. CDR3 sequence (DNA): TGTGCCAGCCAAGCGGGGGGCAACGAGCAGTACTTC.

This clone was counted once. The chain uses TRBV5-1 and TRBJ2-5; 7 nucleotides line up with TRBD2. The CDR3 is 15 amino acids. Trimming cost V 0 bases and J 2 bases; bases outside gene matches: 4. The V gene's germline CDR1 is SGHRS and CDR2 YFSETQ. The CDR3 sequence: CASSLELANQETQYF. The DNA of the CDR3 is TGCGCCAGCAGCTTGGAACTAGCGAATCAAGAGACCCAGTACTTC. Combining the CDR3 with reference TRBV5-1 and TRBJ2-5 gives the whole variable domain KAGVTQTPRYLIKTRGQQVTLSCSPISGHRSVSWYQQTPGQGLQFLFEYFSETQRNKGNFPGRFSGRQFSNSRSEMNVSTLELGDSALYLCASSLELANQETQYFGPGTRLLVL.

The CDR3 DNA sequence: TGTGCCAGCGGGGGGCGGGGGGACGGGGAGCTGTTTTTT. It encodes CASGGRGDGELFF. The chain employs TRBV6-6 and TRBJ2-2, with 8 bases fitting TRBD2. The germline V gene has CDR1 MNHNY and CDR2 SVGAGI (reference sequence). Trimming removed 8 bases from V and 7 bases from J; junction bases left unmatched: 6. This CDR3 is built from 13 residues.

This clone was found once. This chain uses TRBV29-1 with TRBJ2-7; D possibly corresponds to TRBD2 (6 bases). Trimming shortened V by 7 bases and J by 4 bases, and 17 bases separated the two germline ends. The CDR3 runs to 13 residues. Germline V gene sequence: CDR1 SQVTM, CDR2 ANQGSEA. The CDR3 spells CSALEGFSYEQYF. The CDR3 coding sequence is TGCAGCGCGTTGGAGGGCTTTTCGTACGAGCAGTACTTC.

This clone was counted between two and nine times. This CDR3 is also generated by other DNA sequences in the sample. This rearrangement joins TRBV6-4 to TRBJ2-3; 10 bases line up with TRBD1. The V gene's germline CDR1 is MRHNA and CDR2 SNTAGT. The CDR3 is 14 residues long. The V gene end was trimmed by 2 bases and the J gene end by 4 bases; junction bases not matched to a gene: 0. The chain's CDR3 is CASSDGQGADTQYF. CDR3 in DNA: TGTGCCAGCAGTGACGGACAGGGGGCAGATACGCAGTATTTT.

This clone is labeled medium-sized. The J gene is TRBJ2-1, the V gene TRBV7-9; TRBD1 aligns across 10 bases. In germline, CDR1 is SEHNR, CDR2 FQNEAQ (reference sequence). The CDR3 consists of 14 residues. Germline trimming cut 1 base from V and 9 bases from J; bases unmatched to any gene: 3. The CDR3 nucleotides read TGTGCCAGCAGCTTAGGACAGGGGGCCAGTGAGCAGTTCTTC. It yields the protein CASSLGQGASEQFF.

This rearrangement joins TRBV5-6 to TRBJ2-1; TRBD2 agrees at 12 bases. Germline CDR1 SGHDT, CDR2 YYEEEE. The CDR3 length is 16 residues. J lost 7 bases, V lost 0 bases, and 5 bases had no gene match. CDR3 loop: CASSLGLAGAGNEQFF. The DNA of the CDR3 is TGTGCCAGCAGCTTGGGACTAGCGGGGGCGGGGAATGAGCAGTTCTTC.

V and J are TRBV18 and TRBJ2-7; D remains unclear. The V gene lost 2 bases and the J gene lost 2 bases, with 13 bases spanning the gap. The germline CDR1 and CDR2 sequences are KGHSH and LQKENI. This CDR3 contains 15 residues. The CDR3 sequence is CASSPKAGSPYEQYF. CDR3 coding DNA: TGTGCCAGCTCACCAAAGGCAGGAAGTCCCTACGAGCAGTACTTC.

Remarks on this clone: Mismatch with germline at one junction end may stem from a read error. The chain is built from TRBV5-6 and TRBJ2-5, with D possibly being TRBD2 (7 bases). The CDR3 spans 13 residues. Germline lookup yields CDR1 SGHDT and CDR2 YYEEEE. CDR3 bases: TGTGCCAGCGGCTTGGGGGGGCGAGAGACCCAGTACTTC. Its translation is CASGLGGRETQYF.

The V and J genes are TRBV6-5 and TRBJ1-1, with 7 positions matching TRBD1. Germline loops: CDR1 MNHEY, CDR2 SVGAGI. V was pared by 6 bases and J by 5 bases, with 6 bases of the junction left unmatched. The CDR3 is made up of 13 amino acids. The CDR3 DNA sequence: TGTGCCAGCAGAACAGGGGTAACAACTGAAGCTTTCTTT. This encodes CASRTGVTTEAFF.

The chain links TRBV29-1 to TRBJ2-7, with 7 nucleotides matching TRBD2. The CDR3 runs 12 residues. Looked up from germline, CDR1 is SQVTM and CDR2 is ANQGSEA. V lost 7 bases to trimming and J lost 6 bases; unmatched junction nucleotides: 9. The CDR3 DNA reads TGCAGCGCCCCGAGCGGGGCGGGCGAGCAGTACTTC. This gives the protein CSAPSGAGEQYF.

The chain couples TRBV6-6 to TRBJ2-3; 7 nucleotides match TRBD1. Germline V gene sequence: CDR1 MNHNY, CDR2 SVGAGI (reference sequence). This CDR3 is built from 15 residues. The V gene end was trimmed by 6 bases and the J gene end by 8 bases; junction bases not matched to a gene: 14. CDR3 in amino acids: CASSPRQGAAFTQYF. The CDR3 region has the DNA TGTGCCAGCAGCCCAAGACAGGGAGCAGCATTTACGCAGTATTTT.

The chain employs TRBV5-1 and TRBJ2-7; 10 bases agree with TRBD1. CDR3 length: 14 amino acids. CDR1 SGHRS and CDR2 YFSETQ come from the germline V gene. Trimming removed 8 bases from V and 2 bases from J; junction bases left unmatched: 7. The CDR3 region is CARSRDRGTYEQYF. CDR3 coding DNA: TGCGCCAGATCCCGGGACAGGGGAACCTACGAGCAGTACTTC.

The CDR3 is CASSVVRDTEAFF. CDR3 bases: TGTGCCAGCAGCGTAGTCAGGGACACTGAAGCTTTCTTT. The chain links TRBV9 to TRBJ1-1; weak D call: TRBD1 (5 bases). Germline lookup yields CDR1 SGDLS and CDR2 YYNGEE. V was trimmed by 0 bases and J by 3 bases, leaving 6 bases between them. CDR3 length: 13 amino acids.

This rearrangement joins TRBV6-6 to TRBJ1-5; maybe TRBD1 (6 bases). This CDR3 has 16 residues. V was cut by 7 bases and J by 3 bases, with 19 bases left in between. Per germline, CDR1 MNHNY and CDR2 SVGAGI (reference sequence). CDR3 sequence: CASTWVQGKVNQPQHF. The CDR3 DNA reads TGTGCCAGCACTTGGGTTCAGGGGAAGGTCAATCAGCCCCAGCATTTT.

In the case of this clone: Other DNA sequences within the sample encode an identical CDR3. In DNA form, the CDR3 reads TGTGCCAGCAGCTTAGATTGGGGAACAGGGGGCATTCAGCCCCAGCATTTT. Translated, it gives CASSLDWGTGGIQPQHF. The gene calls are TRBV7-8 and TRBJ1-5; 9 positions match TRBD1. Per germline, CDR1 SGHVS and CDR2 FQNEAQ. The CDR3 totals 17 residues. The ends lost 1 base at V and 6 bases at J; junction bases unmatched: 10. The full variable domain, rest sourced from reference TRBV7-8 and TRBJ1-5, is GAGVSQSPRYKVAKRGQDVALRCDPISGHVSLFWYQQALGQGPEFLTYFQNEAQLDKSGLPSDRFFAERPEGSVSTLKIQRTQQEDSAVYLCASSLDWGTGGIQPQHFGDGTRLSIL.

The chain has TRBV4-3 and TRBJ2-1; D perhaps matches TRBD1 (7 bases). The CDR3 has 15 amino acids. V was cut by 0 bases and J by 13 bases, with 19 bases left in between. Germline CDR1 is LGHNA and CDR2 is YSLEER. The CDR3 is CASSQDAGGPEGQFF. The CDR3 DNA follows: TGCGCCAGCAGCCAAGACGCAGGGGGGCCAGAAGGACAGTTCTTC.

The chain couples TRBV30 to TRBJ1-2; 8 nucleotides line up with TRBD1. The CDR3 contains 15 residues. Germline CDR1 GTSNPN, CDR2 SVGIG (reference sequence). V gave up 3 bases and J gave up 4 bases; unmatched junction bases: 10. In nucleotides, the CDR3 is TGTGCCTGGAGGGTCGACAGGGGAGTGAGCTATGGCTACACCTTC. It translates to CAWRVDRGVSYGYTF.

Concerning this clone itself: Within the sample, other DNA sequences also encode this same CDR3. The chain combines TRBV9 with TRBJ2-5, with D possibly TRBD1 on 6 matching bases. Per the germline V gene, CDR1 is SGDLS and CDR2 is YYNGEE. The CDR3 is 15 amino acids. The germline V and J ends were trimmed by 0 bases and 0 bases, with 9 bases remaining between them. CDR3 nucleotide sequence: TGTGCCAGCAGCGTAGGGGGGACAAACCAAGAGACCCAGTACTTC. It specifies CASSVGGTNQETQYF.